A single sample gave rise to the 26 T cell receptor beta chains below, sequenced in a study of monozygotic twins with inflammatory bowel disease. TCRdb reprocessed the 5' RACE reads; each CDR3 protein has one entry and no DNA is given. This sample's table reports 80,000 or so distinct CDR3 sequences. The sample was blood. The origin of the receptors is a human donor with ulcerative colitis or Crohn's disease, or a healthy co-twin of an affected twin (not recorded which).

The chain employs TRBV5-1 and TRBJ2-3; TCRdb proposes TRBD1, but this gene call is untestable without DNA. CDR3 length equals 15 residues. CDR1 is SGHRS and CDR2 is YFSETQ in the germline V gene. The chain's CDR3 is CASSLGTMRTDTQYF.

The chain has TRBV7-9 and TRBJ2-3; TCRdb calls TRBD2, which cannot be checked without DNA. In germline, CDR1 is SEHNR, CDR2 FQNEAQ (reference sequence). This CDR3 region has 16 residues. This chain's CDR3 is CASSFLAGGPPDTQYF.

The chain employs TRBV6-5 and TRBJ1-1. From germline, CDR1 is MNHEY and CDR2 SVGAGI. The CDR3 has 16 amino acids. The CDR3 sequence: CASSYSRRALNTEAFF.

The CDR3 here is CASSVNGAPRMNWQYF. The chain recombines TRBV9 with TRBJ2-3; with no DNA, the TCRdb D assignment of TRBD2 cannot be verified. The CDR3 length is 16 residues. Germline CDR1 is SGDLS and CDR2 is YYNGEE.

J is TRBJ1-4 and V is TRBV11-2; absent DNA, TCRdb's TRBD1 call cannot be checked. The CDR3 contains 16 residues. Germline V CDR1 and CDR2: SGHAT, FQNNGV. The CDR3 loop reads CASSLGVGQGGEKLFF.

J is TRBJ2-7 and V is TRBV20-1; TCRdb's assignment of TRBD1 cannot be checked, as there is no DNA. This CDR3 is 11 amino acids long. CDR1 is DFQATT and CDR2 is SNEGSKA in the germline V gene (reference sequence). The CDR3 is CSASQGYEQYF.

The chain combines TRBV5-4 with TRBJ2-1; TCRdb's D call, TRBD2, is unchecked because there is no DNA. CDR3 length: 15 residues. Germline CDR1 is SGHNT and CDR2 is YYREEE (reference sequence). The CDR3 loop reads CASSPSGWGSREQFF.

V gene TRBV3-1 combines with J gene TRBJ1-6; TCRdb lists TRBD1, though no DNA is available to test this call. Germline-derived CDR1 and CDR2 are LGHDT and YNNKEL (reference sequence). The length of the CDR3 is 15 residues. The CDR3 spells CASSPLRGYNSPLHF.

The rearrangement joins TRBV18 to TRBJ2-7. CDR1 and CDR2 from the germline V gene are KGHSH and LQKENI. CDR3 size: 13 residues. The CDR3 loop is CASSPGPTYEQYF.

The V and J genes are TRBV7-9 and TRBJ1-6; TCRdb indicates TRBD1, and absent DNA this call remains unverified. CDR3 length equals 17 residues. Germline-derived CDR1 and CDR2 are SEHNR and FQNEAQ (reference sequence). This CDR3 reads CASSWDRTGGYNSPLHF.

V is TRBV7-8 and J is TRBJ1-5; the TRBD1 assignment by TCRdb is unverifiable without DNA. Germline lookup yields CDR1 SGHVS and CDR2 FQNEAQ. The CDR3 sequence is 18 residues long. The CDR3 here is CASSLALVLGNSNQPQHF. Full variable domain (missing parts from reference TRBV7-8 and TRBJ1-5): GAGVSQSPRYKVAKRGQDVALRCDPISGHVSLFWYQQALGQGPEFLTYFQNEAQLDKSGLPSDRFFAERPEGSVSTLKIQRTQQEDSAVYLCASSLALVLGNSNQPQHFGDGTRLSIL.

The J gene is TRBJ2-7, the V gene TRBV5-4; TCRdb indicates TRBD2, and absent DNA this call remains unverified. The CDR3 contains 16 residues. The germline gives CDR1 SGHNT, CDR2 YYREEE (reference sequence). The CDR3 loop reads CASSLVAGAQSYEQYF.

This chain uses TRBV3-1 with TRBJ1-6. This CDR3 spans 18 amino acids. The germline CDR1 and CDR2 sequences are LGHDT and YNNKEL (reference sequence). The CDR3 region is CASSSRAGGAGSYSPLHF.

This sequence joins TRBV5-1 and TRBJ1-1. Germline lookup yields CDR1 SGHRS and CDR2 YFSETQ. CDR3 length: 12 amino acids. CDR3 residues: CAISLSQGGAFF.

This rearrangement joins TRBV20-1 to TRBJ1-1; TCRdb's D call, TRBD1, is unchecked because there is no DNA. CDR3 length equals 14 residues. CDR1 is DFQATT and CDR2 is SNEGSKA in the germline V gene (reference sequence). The CDR3 here is CSAAQQDENTEAFF.

This chain links TRBV7-9 with TRBJ2-1. Per germline, CDR1 SEHNR and CDR2 FQNEAQ (reference sequence). The CDR3 is made up of 13 amino acids. The CDR3: CASSPKTRNEQFF.

The chain is built from TRBV7-8 and TRBJ2-7; TCRdb outputs TRBD1, but without DNA this stays unchecked. This CDR3 spans 20 amino acids. Germline CDR1 reads SGHVS; CDR2 reads FQNEAQ. This CDR3 reads CASSLGVVKRGLRAFYEQYF.

V usage is TRBV7-2 and J usage is TRBJ1-2; lacking DNA, the TRBD1 call made by TCRdb goes unchecked. There are 13 residues in the CDR3. Germline assignment: CDR1 SGHTA and CDR2 FQGNSA. This CDR3 is CASSPDRSYGYTF.

V and J are TRBV7-9 and TRBJ1-1. Germline CDR1 and CDR2: SEHNR and FQNEAQ (reference sequence). CDR3 length: 14 residues. The CDR3 is CASSLRQINTEAFF. The whole variable domain, remainder taken from reference TRBV7-9 and TRBJ1-1, is DTGVSQNPRHKITKRGQNVTFRCDPISEHNRLYWYRQTLGQGPEFLTYFQNEAQLEKSRLLSDRFSAERPKGSFSTLEIQRTEQGDSAMYLCASSLRQINTEAFFGQGTRLTVV.

The gene calls are TRBV18 and TRBJ2-5; the D call of TRBD2 rests on TCRdb alone, since no DNA is present to check it. The CDR3 runs 14 residues. The germline V gene has CDR1 KGHSH and CDR2 LQKENI. CDR3 sequence reads: CASSRTSEQETQYF. The variable domain in full, with the rest retrieved from reference TRBV18 and TRBJ2-5, is NAGVMQNPRHLVRRRGQEARLRCSPMKGHSHVYWYRQLPEEGLKFMVYLQKENIIDESGMPKERFSAEFPKEGPSILRIQQVVRGDSAAYFCASSRTSEQETQYFGPGTRLLVL.

The V and J genes are TRBV4-2 and TRBJ2-1; TCRdb designates TRBD1, a call that cannot be tested without DNA. The CDR3 loop spans 14 amino acids. The germline CDR1 and CDR2 sequences are LGHNA and YNFKEQ. CDR3 protein: CASSQPQGDNEQFF.

V gene TRBV2 combines with J gene TRBJ1-5; the D call of TRBD1 rests on TCRdb alone, since no DNA is present to check it. From germline, CDR1 is SNHLY and CDR2 FYNNEI. This CDR3 spans 14 amino acids. The CDR3 sequence: CASSGTGTNQPQHF. The variable domain in full, completed from reference TRBV2 and TRBJ1-5, reads EPEVTQTPSHQVTQMGQEVILRCVPISNHLYFYWYRQILGQKVEFLVSFYNNEISEKSEIFDDQFSVERPDGSNFTLKIRSTKLEDSAMYFCASSGTGTNQPQHFGDGTRLSIL.

The chain uses TRBV3-1 and TRBJ1-1; as DNA is missing, the TRBD1 call by TCRdb cannot be tested. Germline CDR1 and CDR2: LGHDT and YNNKEL (reference sequence). The CDR3 contains 14 residues. The CDR3 here is CASSQELGRRGAFF.

The chain couples TRBV7-9 to TRBJ1-3. The CDR3 has 11 residues. Germline values: CDR1 SEHNR, CDR2 FQNEAQ (reference sequence). The CDR3 reads CASTSGNTIYF. Based on the CDR3 plus reference TRBV7-9 and TRBJ1-3, the full variable domain is DTGVSQNPRHKITKRGQNVTFRCDPISEHNRLYWYRQTLGQGPEFLTYFQNEAQLEKSRLLSDRFSAERPKGSFSTLEIQRTEQGDSAMYLCASTSGNTIYFGEGSWLTVV.

J is TRBJ1-2 and V is TRBV18. Germline CDR1 and CDR2: KGHSH and LQKENI. The CDR3 runs 13 residues. This CDR3 is CASSAGFNYGYTF.

The rearrangement uses TRBV5-1 and TRBJ2-3. The CDR3 spans 15 residues. Germline V gene lookup returns CDR1 SGHRS and CDR2 YFSETQ. The CDR3: CASSLFGIGQDTQYF.